This T cell receptor beta chain came from a study of blood T cell repertoires in COVID-19. The overall study: Samples of COVID-19 (acute and convalescent) were obtained from the United States, Italy and Spain. In each case, the material was cDNA or gDNA derived from T cells, B-cell-depleted T cells, or PBMCs.

Per the authors' pipeline: For nucleated cells, counts were estimated from reference gene primer amplification. Here immunoSEQ multiplex PCR was the method, and the copy in TCRdb shows in-frame clones only, minus some. V and J calls and clone size are as listed in that table; D and trimming were resolved from the DNA. The top ten clones hold under 1.5% of a sample with over 350,000 clones, approximately 90% of them seen once. The V and J ends lost 6 bases and 4 bases, in that order; junction bases with no gene match: 7. Germline CDR1 and CDR2: LGHNT and FRNRAP. There are 15 residues in the CDR3. This chain uses TRBV12-5 with TRBJ2-2; 8 nucleotides line up with TRBD1. The sequence was collected from a woman aged 25 to 39 with active or convalescent COVID-19. Specimen: peripheral blood. The CDR3 DNA sequence: TGTGCTAGTGGCCTTGGACAGGGCTCCACCGGGGAGCTGTTTTTT. It is translated as CASGLGQGSTGELFF.